This T cell receptor beta chain was observed in a study of T-cell reconstitution after alpha-beta-depleted transplantation in children. J gave up 6 bases and V 7 bases, and 8 bases lay outside the gene matches. The CDR3 has 13 residues. Germline CDR1 is SQVTM and CDR2 is ANQGSEA. The TCRbeta library was prepared with unique molecular identifiers. MiXCR was run by TCRdb on the PCR reads, yielding one entry per CDR3 protein. This sample carries some 300,000 distinct CDR3 sequences, over 9% of them seen once, and the ten largest clones take more than 2%. This clonotype was detected only a few times. The clonotype was recovered from a human donor who donated a stem cell graft to a child with acute lymphoblastic leukemia. The chain couples TRBV29-1 to TRBJ2-1; 8 bases agree with TRBD2. The specimen comprised PBMCs from the stem cell graft donor, sampled from the stem cell graft. In DNA, the CDR3 is TGCAGCGGCCTACTAGCGGCGGTCAATGAGCAGTTCTTC. This encodes CSGLLAAVNEQFF.